This T cell receptor (beta chain) was captured in a study of blood T cell repertoires in COVID-19. Study-level information: The United States, Italy and Spain provided the acute and convalescent COVID-19 samples. Sources were T cells, B-cell-depleted T cells, or PBMCs; the material itself was cDNA or gDNA.

CDR1 and CDR2 (germline): LGHNA, YSLEER. This CDR3 spans 13 amino acids. Trimming shortened V by 11 bases and J by 5 bases, and 18 bases separated the two germline ends. Sequencing was performed with immunoSEQ multiplex PCR; in TCRdb, only in-frame clones are kept and a portion is missing. The table includes 130,000 to 150,000 clones, roughly 84% detected once. The sample comprised peripheral blood. The V call is TRBV4-3, the J call TRBJ2-5; D is possibly TRBD2 (6 bases). This receptor was taken from a human donor in a cohort sampled during active COVID-19. CDR3 DNA sequence: TGCGCCCTCGAGGACTACCGGGGGGAGACCCAGTACTTC. This codes for CALEDYRGETQYF.